This is a list of T cell receptor beta chains from one sample in a study of beta chain features in type 1 diabetes. TCRdb's table, derived via immunoSEQ multiplex PCR, lists solely in-frame clones and lacks some. The sample holds some 250,000 clones, roughly 13% seen once. Source material: naive CD4+ T cells from blood. These receptors were taken from a man aged 25-45 years with type 1 diabetes. The CDR3 runs from the conserved cysteine through the conserved F or W. A D gene is named only where the DNA matches it firmly. Clone size, where shown, is once, few, many, or a class for clones that have expanded.

v_call: TRBV15; clone_size: NA; j_call: TRBJ2-7; d_call: TRBD1; cdr3_aa: CATSRDRLTGTEQYF; cdr3_nt: TGTGCCACCAGCAGAGATCGGTTGACAGGGACCGAGCAGTACTTC
v_call: TRBV6-5; clone_size: NA; j_call: TRBJ1-6; d_call: TRBD1; cdr3_aa: CASSGQGHNSPLHF; cdr3_nt: TGTGCCAGCAGCGGACAGGGACATAATTCACCCCTCCACTTT
v_call: TRBV6-1; clone_size: few; j_call: TRBJ2-3; d_call: TRBD2; cdr3_aa: CASSASGSSADTQYF; cdr3_nt: TGTGCCAGCAGTGCGAGCGGGAGTTCAGCAGATACGCAGTATTTT
v_call: TRBV19; clone_size: NA; j_call: TRBJ2-3; d_call: NA; cdr3_aa: CASSVSRGLLDLVTQYF; cdr3_nt: TGTGCCAGTAGTGTCTCACGGGGGTTGCTTGATCTGGTCACGCAGTATTTT
v_call: TRBV6-5; clone_size: NA; j_call: TRBJ2-5; d_call: NA; cdr3_aa: CASSRAEAETQYF; cdr3_nt: TGTGCCAGCAGCCGGGCGGAGGCGGAGACCCAGTACTTC
v_call: TRBV7-2; clone_size: few; j_call: TRBJ2-1; d_call: TRBD1; cdr3_aa: CASSPTGQAYNEQFF; cdr3_nt: TGTGCCAGCAGCCCTACGGGACAGGCCTACAATGAGCAGTTCTTC
v_call: TRBV7-8; clone_size: few; j_call: TRBJ1-3; d_call: NA; cdr3_aa: CASSLFSGNTIYF; cdr3_nt: TGTGCCAGCAGCTTATTTTCAGGAAACACCATATATTTT
v_call: TRBV15; clone_size: once; j_call: TRBJ2-3; d_call: NA; cdr3_aa: CATSKGGATDTQYF; cdr3_nt: TGTGCCACCAGCAAAGGAGGGGCCACAGATACGCAGTATTTT
v_call: TRBV19; clone_size: few; j_call: TRBJ2-2; d_call: TRBD1; cdr3_aa: CASSQQGAAGELFF; cdr3_nt: TGTGCCAGTAGCCAACAGGGGGCCGCCGGGGAGCTGTTTTTT
v_call: TRBV6-5; clone_size: few; j_call: TRBJ1-2; d_call: NA; cdr3_aa: CASRPQGYGYTF; cdr3_nt: TGTGCCAGCAGGCCTCAGGGTTATGGCTACACCTTC
v_call: TRBV6-5; clone_size: few; j_call: TRBJ2-7; d_call: NA; cdr3_aa: CASTGQTYEQYF; cdr3_nt: TGTGCCAGCACGGGACAAACCTACGAGCAGTACTTC
v_call: TRBV11-2; clone_size: few; j_call: TRBJ2-5; d_call: NA; cdr3_aa: CASSYADLQETQYF; cdr3_nt: TGTGCCAGCAGCTACGCGGACTTACAAGAGACCCAGTACTTC
v_call: TRBV21-1; clone_size: NA; j_call: TRBJ1-2; d_call: NA; cdr3_aa: CASSSRTRADYGYTF; cdr3_nt: TGTGCCAGCAGCTCCCGGACGAGGGCAGACTATGGCTACACCTTC
v_call: TRBV5-4; clone_size: few; j_call: TRBJ2-7; d_call: TRBD1; cdr3_aa: CASSFGQASSYEQYF; cdr3_nt: TGTGCCAGCAGCTTCGGACAGGCTAGCTCCTACGAGCAGTACTTC
v_call: TRBV30; clone_size: once; j_call: TRBJ1-3; d_call: TRBD1; cdr3_aa: CACNTGAGNTIYF; cdr3_nt: TGTGCCTGTAACACAGGGGCTGGAAACACCATATATTTT
v_call: TRBV5-1; clone_size: few; j_call: TRBJ2-7; d_call: TRBD2; cdr3_aa: CASSSLAGASYEQYF; cdr3_nt: TGCGCCAGCAGCTCGCTAGCGGGGGCTTCCTACGAGCAGTACTTC
v_call: TRBV27; clone_size: NA; j_call: TRBJ1-1; d_call: NA; cdr3_aa: CASSLGKTSTEAFF; cdr3_nt: TGTGCCAGCAGTTTGGGCAAGACGAGCACTGAAGCTTTCTTT
v_call: TRBV6-5; clone_size: NA; j_call: TRBJ1-1; d_call: NA; cdr3_aa: CASRGRTEAFF; cdr3_nt: TGTGCCAGCAGGGGGAGGACTGAAGCTTTCTTT
v_call: TRBV6-6; clone_size: few; j_call: TRBJ1-1; d_call: TRBD1; cdr3_aa: CASRDRDGYTEAFF; cdr3_nt: TGTGCCAGCCGCGACAGGGACGGATACACTGAAGCTTTCTTT
v_call: TRBV6-6; clone_size: NA; j_call: TRBJ2-5; d_call: NA; cdr3_aa: CASSSYQETQYF; cdr3_nt: TGTGCCAGCAGTTCCTACCAAGAGACCCAGTACTTC
v_call: TRBV2; clone_size: few; j_call: TRBJ2-7; d_call: NA; cdr3_aa: CASSAREGLEQYF; cdr3_nt: TGTGCCAGCAGTGCCAGAGAGGGCCTCGAGCAGTACTTC
v_call: TRBV5-1; clone_size: NA; j_call: TRBJ2-3; d_call: TRBD2; cdr3_aa: CASRPGTTIDTQYF; cdr3_nt: TGCGCCAGCCGGCCCGGGACTACCATAGATACGCAGTATTTT
v_call: TRBV28; clone_size: few; j_call: TRBJ2-7; d_call: TRBD1; cdr3_aa: CASTRGDRGEYEQYF; cdr3_nt: TGTGCCAGCACCCGCGGGGACAGGGGTGAATACGAGCAGTACTTC
v_call: TRBV27; clone_size: few; j_call: TRBJ2-7; d_call: TRBD2; cdr3_aa: CASSFLGLADYEQYF; cdr3_nt: TGTGCCAGCAGTTTCCTGGGACTAGCGGACTACGAGCAGTACTTC
v_call: TRBV6-1; clone_size: NA; j_call: TRBJ2-7; d_call: TRBD2; cdr3_aa: CASSSTTSGNYEQYF; cdr3_nt: TGTGCCAGCAGCTCTACGACTAGCGGGAACTACGAGCAGTACTTC
v_call: TRBV27; clone_size: few; j_call: TRBJ1-1; d_call: NA; cdr3_aa: CASSLARNTEAFF; cdr3_nt: TGTGCCAGCAGTTTGGCACGGAACACTGAAGCTTTCTTT
v_call: TRBV30; clone_size: few; j_call: TRBJ2-5; d_call: TRBD1; cdr3_aa: CAWARGQETQYF; cdr3_nt: TGTGCCTGGGCCAGGGGGCAAGAGACCCAGTACTTC
v_call: TRBV5-1; clone_size: NA; j_call: TRBJ2-5; d_call: TRBD1; cdr3_aa: CASTLGQGGETQYF; cdr3_nt: TGCGCCAGCACCTTAGGACAGGGCGGGGAGACCCAGTACTTC
v_call: TRBV21-1; clone_size: NA; j_call: TRBJ2-4; d_call: NA; cdr3_aa: CASSKLGVAKNIQYF; cdr3_nt: TGTGCCAGCAGCAAGCTAGGGGTGGCCAAAAACATTCAGTACTTC
v_call: TRBV9; clone_size: NA; j_call: TRBJ2-1; d_call: NA; cdr3_aa: CASSVGTARSYNEQFF; cdr3_nt: TGTGCCAGCAGCGTAGGAACTGCGCGGTCCTACAATGAGCAGTTCTTC
v_call: TRBV5-1; clone_size: few; j_call: TRBJ2-3; d_call: NA; cdr3_aa: CASSSQVQPDTQYF; cdr3_nt: TGCGCCAGCAGCTCACAGGTCCAACCAGATACGCAGTATTTT
v_call: TRBV4-1; clone_size: NA; j_call: TRBJ1-5; d_call: TRBD1; cdr3_aa: CASSQPQGGPQHF; cdr3_nt: TGCGCCAGCAGCCAGCCACAGGGGGGGCCCCAGCATTTT
v_call: TRBV7-9; clone_size: NA; j_call: TRBJ1-6; d_call: NA; cdr3_aa: CASSLDRQGWSPLHF; cdr3_nt: TGTGCCAGCAGCTTAGACCGGCAGGGTTGGTCACCCCTCCACTTT
v_call: TRBV5-1; clone_size: few; j_call: TRBJ1-6; d_call: NA; cdr3_aa: CASSDRDGRTPLHF; cdr3_nt: TGCGCCAGCAGCGACCGGGACGGGAGAACACCCCTCCACTTT
v_call: TRBV5-1; clone_size: NA; j_call: TRBJ1-1; d_call: TRBD1; cdr3_aa: CASSTGQGETEAFF; cdr3_nt: TGCGCCAGCAGCACAGGACAGGGCGAAACTGAAGCTTTCTTT
v_call: TRBV19; clone_size: NA; j_call: TRBJ2-2; d_call: NA; cdr3_aa: CASRRDTGELFF; cdr3_nt: TGTGCCAGCCGGAGAGACACCGGGGAGCTGTTTTTT
v_call: TRBV30; clone_size: once; j_call: TRBJ2-6; d_call: NA; cdr3_aa: CAWSEWRQAVSGANVLTF; cdr3_nt: TGTGCCTGGAGTGAGTGGAGACAGGCGGTCTCTGGGGCCAACGTCCTGACTTTC
v_call: TRBV7-9; clone_size: NA; j_call: TRBJ2-7; d_call: NA; cdr3_aa: CASGGTATYEQYF; cdr3_nt: TGTGCCAGCGGGGGGACAGCAACCTACGAGCAGTACTTC
v_call: TRBV6-5; clone_size: NA; j_call: TRBJ1-2; d_call: NA; cdr3_aa: CASTLGFGGSYTF; cdr3_nt: TGTGCCAGCACCTTGGGGTTCGGGGGGAGCTACACCTTC
v_call: TRBV29-1; clone_size: few; j_call: TRBJ2-7; d_call: NA; cdr3_aa: CSVEPGGTYEQYF; cdr3_nt: TGCAGCGTTGAACCGGGGGGCACGTACGAGCAGTACTTC
v_call: TRBV5-1; clone_size: few; j_call: TRBJ2-3; d_call: TRBD1; cdr3_aa: CASSMGQGTDTQYF; cdr3_nt: TGCGCCAGCAGCATGGGACAGGGAACAGATACGCAGTATTTT
v_call: TRBV5-1; clone_size: NA; j_call: TRBJ2-1; d_call: NA; cdr3_aa: CASSLGGWDNEQFF; cdr3_nt: TGCGCCAGCAGCTTGGGCGGATGGGACAATGAGCAGTTCTTC
v_call: TRBV5-1; clone_size: few; j_call: TRBJ2-7; d_call: NA; cdr3_aa: CASSPAGQHYEQYF; cdr3_nt: TGCGCCAGCAGTCCTGCTGGACAGCACTACGAGCAGTACTTC
v_call: TRBV19; clone_size: NA; j_call: TRBJ1-5; d_call: TRBD1; cdr3_aa: CASDRARNQPQHF; cdr3_nt: TGTGCCAGTGACAGGGCCCGCAATCAGCCCCAGCATTTT
v_call: TRBV5-1; clone_size: few; j_call: TRBJ2-3; d_call: NA; cdr3_aa: CASSSAGGGTDTQYF; cdr3_nt: TGCGCCAGCAGTTCTGCGGGCGGGGGCACAGATACGCAGTATTTT
v_call: TRBV5-6; clone_size: few; j_call: TRBJ1-2; d_call: TRBD1; cdr3_aa: CASTLDRGRDGYTF; cdr3_nt: TGTGCCAGCACCCTAGACAGGGGGCGAGATGGCTACACCTTC
v_call: TRBV28; clone_size: few; j_call: TRBJ1-1; d_call: TRBD1; cdr3_aa: CASSSLGQGFTEAFF; cdr3_nt: TGTGCCAGCAGCTCCTTAGGACAGGGATTCACTGAAGCTTTCTTT
v_call: TRBV11-2; clone_size: few; j_call: TRBJ2-1; d_call: TRBD1; cdr3_aa: CASSPRGSSYNEQFF; cdr3_nt: TGTGCCAGCAGCCCCAGGGGGAGCTCCTACAATGAGCAGTTCTTC
v_call: TRBV7-9; clone_size: few; j_call: TRBJ2-5; d_call: NA; cdr3_aa: CASSSLAKETQYF; cdr3_nt: TGTGCCAGCAGCTCTTTGGCAAAAGAGACCCAGTACTTC
v_call: TRBV10-2; clone_size: NA; j_call: TRBJ2-1; d_call: TRBD2; cdr3_aa: CASRLAGGGDEQFF; cdr3_nt: TGCGCCAGCAGATTAGCGGGAGGGGGGGATGAGCAGTTCTTC
v_call: TRBV29-1; clone_size: NA; j_call: TRBJ1-1; d_call: NA; cdr3_aa: CSVVRGMNTEAFF; cdr3_nt: TGCAGCGTTGTTCGAGGTATGAACACTGAAGCTTTCTTT
v_call: TRBV29-1; clone_size: few; j_call: TRBJ1-2; d_call: NA; cdr3_aa: CSVPVRPSGYGYTF; cdr3_nt: TGCAGCGTGCCTGTCCGACCGTCGGGGTATGGCTACACCTTC
v_call: TRBV25-1; clone_size: few; j_call: TRBJ2-3; d_call: TRBD2; cdr3_aa: CASSEWVAGITDTQYF; cdr3_nt: TGTGCCAGCAGTGAATGGGTAGCGGGGATCACAGATACGCAGTATTTT
v_call: TRBV6-5; clone_size: NA; j_call: TRBJ2-7; d_call: TRBD1; cdr3_aa: CASSYSYGQGIHEQYF; cdr3_nt: TGTGCCAGCAGTTACTCCTACGGACAGGGAATCCACGAGCAGTACTTC
v_call: TRBV29-1; clone_size: NA; j_call: TRBJ1-3; d_call: TRBD1; cdr3_aa: CSVGTEGHTIYF; cdr3_nt: TGCAGCGTCGGGACAGAGGGTCACACCATATATTTT
v_call: TRBV18; clone_size: NA; j_call: TRBJ1-1; d_call: NA; cdr3_aa: CASSATGGDTEAFF; cdr3_nt: TGTGCCAGCTCCGCGACGGGGGGGGACACTGAAGCTTTCTTT
v_call: TRBV7-9; clone_size: NA; j_call: TRBJ2-7; d_call: NA; cdr3_aa: CASSLDSFIYEQYF; cdr3_nt: TGTGCCAGCAGCCTTGACAGCTTCATATACGAGCAGTACTTC
v_call: TRBV29-1; clone_size: NA; j_call: TRBJ2-1; d_call: TRBD1; cdr3_aa: CSEGQGEIYEQFF; cdr3_nt: TGCAGCGAAGGACAGGGTGAAATATATGAGCAGTTCTTC
v_call: TRBV29-1; clone_size: few; j_call: TRBJ1-6; d_call: NA; cdr3_aa: CSVGENNSPLHF; cdr3_nt: TGCAGCGTTGGCGAGAATAATTCACCCCTCCACTTT
v_call: TRBV5-1; clone_size: few; j_call: TRBJ2-5; d_call: NA; cdr3_aa: CASSGGMYQETQYF; cdr3_nt: TGCGCCAGCAGCGGCGGGATGTACCAAGAGACCCAGTACTTC